This T cell receptor (beta chain) was obtained from a study of cytomegalovirus exposure and HLA in healthy donors. Study at large: Falling in the Caucasian-associated ancestry cluster were roughly 86% of 398 genotyped donors. Study findings and constraints: The classifier, whose performance was assessed in both the original and validation cohorts, reportedly diagnosed cytomegalovirus status with high specificity and sensitivity. The study labeled under 200 TCR beta chains cytomegalovirus-associated.

J lost 2 bases, V lost 6 bases, and 7 bases had no gene match. This CDR3 comprises 14 residues. CDR1 MNHNS and CDR2 SASEGT come from the germline V gene. Note on this clone: Its specificity is unknown.

60 Vbeta and 13 Jbeta primers were used in PCR. Assay used: immunoSEQ multiplex PCR; TCRdb lists only in-frame clones, some missing. The sample shows about 160,000 clones, and over 1% sits with its ten largest clones. What was sequenced was PBMCs. V gene TRBV6-1 combines with J gene TRBJ2-7; 7 bases match TRBD2. The sequence was obtained from an older woman in good health and CMV-seronegative. The CDR3 DNA sequence: TGTGCCAGCAGGCGGGACTACCCCCCCTACGAGCAGTACTTC. It specifies CASRRDYPPYEQYF.